The 20 T cell receptor beta chains listed next were all sequenced from one sample in a study of T cell clonality in common variable immunodeficiency. The repertoire was sequenced with immunoSEQ multiplex PCR; TCRdb's copy has only in-frame clones and lacks some. The sample yields approximately 75,000 clones, without any singletons. Specimen: peripheral blood mononuclear cells. Every receptor here comes from a person between 18 and 70 years old in good health.

This clone was observed many times. The CDR3 extends 3 residues past the end of the read, so its final part is completed from the germline J gene. V is TRBV30 and J is TRBJ1-5; tentative D call: TRBD1 (6 bases). There are 16 residues in the CDR3. CDR1 and CDR2 from the germline V gene are GTSNPN and SVGIG (reference sequence). The V end was cut by 0 bases, the J end by 3 bases, with 15 bases between. CDR3 protein: CAWSVRPDSHNQPQHF. CDR3 DNA, as far as it was read: TGTGCCTGGAGTGTACGACCGGACAGCCACAATCAGCCC.

This clone was seen repeatedly, ten times or more. At one end, the junction sequence differs from germline, possibly due to a read error. The CDR3 end lies 3 residues beyond the end of the read and is filled in from the germline J gene. V is TRBV4-2 and J is TRBJ2-7, with 11 bases that match TRBD1. This CDR3 is built from 16 residues. Germline V lookup: CDR1 LGHNA, CDR2 YNFKEQ. CDR3 sequence: CASSQFRTGGSDEQYF. CDR3 DNA, as far as it was read: TGCGCCAGCAGCCAATTTCGGACAGGGGGCTCGGACGAG.

This clone has at least ten counts. The CDR3 goes on 3 residues after the read ends, and that part is filled in from the germline J gene. V and J are TRBV20-1 and TRBJ2-1; no reliable D call. This CDR3 spans 10 amino acids. V was cut by 5 bases and J by 4 bases, with 3 bases left in between. CDR1 DFQATT and CDR2 SNEGSKA come from the germline V gene (reference sequence). CDR3 sequence: CSAPYNEQFF. CDR3 DNA (partial): TGCAGTGCTCCGTACAATGAG.

This clone was seen at least ten times. The read finishes 3 residues shy of the CDR3 end, and the germline J gene is used to complete it. The chain carries TRBV9 and TRBJ2-3; 8 nucleotides line up with TRBD2. The length of the CDR3 is 14 residues. The V gene's germline CDR1 is SGDLS and CDR2 YYNGEE. The V and J ends lost 3 bases and 7 bases, in that order; junction bases with no gene match: 7. The CDR3 protein is CASSGSGSGYTQYF. The CDR3 DNA, read in part, is TGTGCCAGCAGCGGAAGCGGGAGTGGGTATACG.

This clone was seen at least ten times. The DNA ends 3 residues before the CDR3 does, and the rest of the CDR3 is filled in from the germline J gene. The chain couples TRBV7-9 to TRBJ2-3; TRBD2 matches at 7 bases. The CDR3 totals 14 residues. Germline V lookup: CDR1 SEHNR, CDR2 FQNEAQ (reference sequence). Losses at the gene ends were 2 bases for V and 5 bases for J; bases not matched to a gene: 4. The CDR3 spells CASSLRGVEDTQYF. The DNA read from the CDR3 is TGTGCCAGCAGCTTACGGGGGGTAGAAGATACG.

This clone was counted at least ten times. The CDR3 end is not reached by the read, which stops 3 residues before it; the germline J gene fills it in. The chain joins TRBV20-1 to TRBJ1-5; tentative D call: TRBD1 (6 bases). Trimming cost V 6 bases and J 1 base, with 19 bases left between them. In germline, CDR1 is DFQATT, CDR2 SNEGSKA (reference sequence). This CDR3 contains 16 residues. Partial CDR3 DNA: TGCAGTGCGGGGGGGCCGGGGCCCGTCAGCAATCAGCCC. This sequence encodes CSAGGPGPVSNQP. The full CDR3 reads CSAGGPGPVSNQPQHF.

There are many counts of this clone. Coverage ceases 3 residues before the CDR3 finishes, and the germline J gene fills in the end. This chain joins TRBV27 and TRBJ2-1; TRBD1 agrees at 12 bases. The CDR3 spans 19 residues. Germline assignment: CDR1 MNHEY and CDR2 SMNVEV (reference sequence). V shed 5 bases and J 5 bases; nucleotides not matched to a gene: 16. CDR3 sequence: CASSLGTGGTKYPDNEQFF. The part of the CDR3 DNA that was read is TGTGCCAGCAGTCTTGGGACAGGGGGCACCAAATATCCCGACAATGAG.

This clone was picked up many times. The read terminates 3 residues ahead of where the CDR3 ends, so the germline J gene completes it. V gene TRBV5-8 combines with J gene TRBJ1-6, with D uncertain. V was cut by 4 bases and J by 9 bases, with 17 bases left in between. The CDR3 is 15 amino acids. Germline-derived CDR1 and CDR2 are SGHTS and YDEGEE. The part of the CDR3 DNA that was read is TGTGCCAGCAGCCAGAAAGGACTGGTCCTTTCACCC. Its translation is CASSQKGLVLSP. In full, the CDR3 reads CASSQKGLVLSPLHF.

At least ten counts were recorded for this clone. Incomplete CDR3 DNA: TGTGCCAGCAGTGTCTCCTGGACTAGCATTGAG. Amino acid sequence: CASSVSWTSIE. The full CDR3 is CASSVSWTSIEQFF. The chain carries TRBV27 and TRBJ2-1, with 8 bases aligning to TRBD2. The read falls 3 residues short of the CDR3 end, and the missing part is taken from the germline J gene. The CDR3 is made up of 14 amino acids. V shed 5 bases, J shed 9 bases, and the junction held 9 bases outside the gene matches. CDR1 MNHEY and CDR2 SMNVEV come from the germline V gene (reference sequence).

This clone occurred a few times. The read comes to an end 3 residues before the CDR3 does, leaving the germline J gene to fill in the end. This rearrangement joins TRBV19 to TRBJ1-2, with a weak D call TRBD1 (6 bases). The CDR3 consists of 15 residues. The germline V gene has CDR1 LNHDA and CDR2 SQIVND (reference sequence). This CDR3 is CASSIQGRQSYDYTF. CDR3 DNA, as far as it was read: TGTGCCAGTAGTATACAGGGGAGGCAGTCCTACGAC.

This clone was counted many times. The DNA ends 3 residues before the CDR3 does, and the rest of the CDR3 is filled in from the germline J gene. The genes are TRBV12-3 or TRBV12-4 and TRBJ2-7; 10 positions match TRBD2. The CDR3 runs to 15 residues. Germline trimming cut 4 bases from V and 4 bases from J; bases unmatched to any gene: 7. CDR3 DNA (partial): TGTGCCAGCAGTTCCGACAGCGGGAGGGCTTACGAG. Encoded protein: CASSSDSGRAYE. The CDR3, in full, reads CASSSDSGRAYEQYF.

This clone was counted many times. The sequenced fragment ends 3 residues before the CDR3 boundary, so the rest is inferred from the germline J gene. The rearrangement uses TRBV7-9 and TRBJ2-7, with 7 bases identical to TRBD1. The CDR3 extends over 14 amino acids. Germline lookup yields CDR1 SEHNR and CDR2 FQNEAQ (reference sequence). The junction had 6 bases not matched to a gene; V was cut back by 5 bases and J by 2 bases. CDR3 sequence reads: CASSLGTEAYEQYF. The CDR3 bases that were read are TGTGCCAGCAGCCTCGGGACAGAAGCCTACGAG.

Many counts were recorded for this clone. CDR3 region: CSAGTQDRPQYF. Incomplete CDR3 DNA: TGCAGCGCCGGGACACAGGACCGGCCG. The chain has TRBV29-1 and TRBJ2-3; D might be TRBD1 (6 bases). The DNA ends 3 residues before the CDR3 does, and the rest of the CDR3 is filled in from the germline J gene. This CDR3 is 12 amino acids long. The germline gives CDR1 SQVTM, CDR2 ANQGSEA.

Note on this clone: Sequencing ends 3 residues short of the CDR3 end; the germline J gene provides the rest. The chain is built from TRBV19 and TRBJ2-5; TRBD1 might be the D (5 bases). The V end was cut by 3 bases, the J end by 0 bases, with 14 bases between. The CDR3 is 16 residues long. CDR1 is LNHDA and CDR2 is SQIVND in the germline V gene (reference sequence). The CDR3: CASSIQGWGYQETQYF. The DNA read from the CDR3 is TGTGCCAGTAGTATCCAGGGCTGGGGATACCAAGAGACC. The whole variable domain, remainder taken from reference TRBV19 and TRBJ2-5, is DGGITQSPKYLFRKEGQNVTLSCEQNLNHDAMYWYRQDPGQGLRLIYYSQIVNDFQKGDIAEGYSVSREKKESFPLTVTSAQKNPTAFYLCASSIQGWGYQETQYFGPGTRLLVL.

Ten or more counts support this clone. The read terminates 3 residues ahead of where the CDR3 ends, so the germline J gene completes it. V usage is TRBV19 and J usage is TRBJ2-7; 8 bases line up with TRBD2. V trimming: 3 bases; J trimming: 2 bases; junction bases outside the gene matches: 6. The CDR3 spans 15 residues. Germline V gene sequence: CDR1 LNHDA, CDR2 SQIVND (reference sequence). CDR3 region: CASSMPREATYEQYF. The sequenced CDR3 bases are TGTGCCAGTAGTATGCCGCGGGAGGCTACCTACGAG.

At least ten counts were recorded for this clone. The CDR3 end falls 3 residues outside the read, so it is completed with the germline J gene. The chain is built from TRBV9 and TRBJ2-5; TRBD2 aligns across 11 bases. Looked up from germline, CDR1 is SGDLS and CDR2 is YYNGEE. J was trimmed by 5 bases and V by 0 bases; bases with no gene match: 3. The CDR3 consists of 15 residues. The CDR3 DNA, read in part, is TGTGCCAGCAGCGTAGGGGCTAGCGGGAGGGAGACC. Protein product: CASSVGASGRET. The whole CDR3 reads CASSVGASGRETQYF.

In its sample, this clone was seen many times. The CDR3 goes on 3 residues after the read ends, and that part is filled in from the germline J gene. The V call is TRBV11-2, the J call TRBJ2-7; D ambiguous. This CDR3 is built from 14 residues. Trimming cost V 0 bases and J 3 bases, with 9 bases left between them. Germline V gene sequence: CDR1 SGHAT, CDR2 FQNNGV. The CDR3 bases that were read are TGTGCCAGCAGCTTAGAACCGGTCCTCTACGAG. This sequence encodes CASSLEPVLYE. The full CDR3 protein is CASSLEPVLYEQYF.

This clone was observed many times. The CDR3 end falls 3 residues outside the read, so it is completed with the germline J gene. The chain carries TRBV6-2 or TRBV6-3 and TRBJ1-1; the match to TRBD1 covers 7 bases. The CDR3 has 15 residues. Germline trimming cut 6 bases from V and 6 bases from J; bases unmatched to any gene: 13. CDR1 MNHEY and CDR2 SVGEGT come from the germline V gene. The CDR3 sequence: CASRELYRGHAEAFF. CDR3 bases read: TGTGCCAGCAGAGAACTTTACAGGGGTCACGCTGAA.

This clone was detected ten times or more. The CDR3 is CASSLKREWGETQYF. The covered CDR3 bases are TGTGCCAGCAGCTTGAAGCGGGAGTGGGGAGAGACC. The chain links TRBV5-4 to TRBJ2-5; 8 bases map to TRBD2. The CDR3 end is not reached by the read, which stops 3 residues before it; the germline J gene fills it in. This CDR3 has 15 residues. The V and J ends lost 1 base and 4 bases, in that order; junction bases with no gene match: 6. Germline V gives CDR1 SGHNT, CDR2 YYREEE (reference sequence).

This clone was counted at least ten times. The read stops 3 residues short of the end of the CDR3; the missing end is completed from the germline J gene. The chain has TRBV19 and TRBJ2-1; 10 nucleotides line up with TRBD2. Germline loops: CDR1 LNHDA, CDR2 SQIVND (reference sequence). Unmatched junction bases numbered 12, after V lost 3 bases and J lost 7 bases. The CDR3 extends over 17 amino acids. The CDR3 reads CASSIRASGSILNEQFF. Partial CDR3 DNA: TGTGCCAGTAGTATTAGGGCTAGCGGGAGTATACTAAATGAG.